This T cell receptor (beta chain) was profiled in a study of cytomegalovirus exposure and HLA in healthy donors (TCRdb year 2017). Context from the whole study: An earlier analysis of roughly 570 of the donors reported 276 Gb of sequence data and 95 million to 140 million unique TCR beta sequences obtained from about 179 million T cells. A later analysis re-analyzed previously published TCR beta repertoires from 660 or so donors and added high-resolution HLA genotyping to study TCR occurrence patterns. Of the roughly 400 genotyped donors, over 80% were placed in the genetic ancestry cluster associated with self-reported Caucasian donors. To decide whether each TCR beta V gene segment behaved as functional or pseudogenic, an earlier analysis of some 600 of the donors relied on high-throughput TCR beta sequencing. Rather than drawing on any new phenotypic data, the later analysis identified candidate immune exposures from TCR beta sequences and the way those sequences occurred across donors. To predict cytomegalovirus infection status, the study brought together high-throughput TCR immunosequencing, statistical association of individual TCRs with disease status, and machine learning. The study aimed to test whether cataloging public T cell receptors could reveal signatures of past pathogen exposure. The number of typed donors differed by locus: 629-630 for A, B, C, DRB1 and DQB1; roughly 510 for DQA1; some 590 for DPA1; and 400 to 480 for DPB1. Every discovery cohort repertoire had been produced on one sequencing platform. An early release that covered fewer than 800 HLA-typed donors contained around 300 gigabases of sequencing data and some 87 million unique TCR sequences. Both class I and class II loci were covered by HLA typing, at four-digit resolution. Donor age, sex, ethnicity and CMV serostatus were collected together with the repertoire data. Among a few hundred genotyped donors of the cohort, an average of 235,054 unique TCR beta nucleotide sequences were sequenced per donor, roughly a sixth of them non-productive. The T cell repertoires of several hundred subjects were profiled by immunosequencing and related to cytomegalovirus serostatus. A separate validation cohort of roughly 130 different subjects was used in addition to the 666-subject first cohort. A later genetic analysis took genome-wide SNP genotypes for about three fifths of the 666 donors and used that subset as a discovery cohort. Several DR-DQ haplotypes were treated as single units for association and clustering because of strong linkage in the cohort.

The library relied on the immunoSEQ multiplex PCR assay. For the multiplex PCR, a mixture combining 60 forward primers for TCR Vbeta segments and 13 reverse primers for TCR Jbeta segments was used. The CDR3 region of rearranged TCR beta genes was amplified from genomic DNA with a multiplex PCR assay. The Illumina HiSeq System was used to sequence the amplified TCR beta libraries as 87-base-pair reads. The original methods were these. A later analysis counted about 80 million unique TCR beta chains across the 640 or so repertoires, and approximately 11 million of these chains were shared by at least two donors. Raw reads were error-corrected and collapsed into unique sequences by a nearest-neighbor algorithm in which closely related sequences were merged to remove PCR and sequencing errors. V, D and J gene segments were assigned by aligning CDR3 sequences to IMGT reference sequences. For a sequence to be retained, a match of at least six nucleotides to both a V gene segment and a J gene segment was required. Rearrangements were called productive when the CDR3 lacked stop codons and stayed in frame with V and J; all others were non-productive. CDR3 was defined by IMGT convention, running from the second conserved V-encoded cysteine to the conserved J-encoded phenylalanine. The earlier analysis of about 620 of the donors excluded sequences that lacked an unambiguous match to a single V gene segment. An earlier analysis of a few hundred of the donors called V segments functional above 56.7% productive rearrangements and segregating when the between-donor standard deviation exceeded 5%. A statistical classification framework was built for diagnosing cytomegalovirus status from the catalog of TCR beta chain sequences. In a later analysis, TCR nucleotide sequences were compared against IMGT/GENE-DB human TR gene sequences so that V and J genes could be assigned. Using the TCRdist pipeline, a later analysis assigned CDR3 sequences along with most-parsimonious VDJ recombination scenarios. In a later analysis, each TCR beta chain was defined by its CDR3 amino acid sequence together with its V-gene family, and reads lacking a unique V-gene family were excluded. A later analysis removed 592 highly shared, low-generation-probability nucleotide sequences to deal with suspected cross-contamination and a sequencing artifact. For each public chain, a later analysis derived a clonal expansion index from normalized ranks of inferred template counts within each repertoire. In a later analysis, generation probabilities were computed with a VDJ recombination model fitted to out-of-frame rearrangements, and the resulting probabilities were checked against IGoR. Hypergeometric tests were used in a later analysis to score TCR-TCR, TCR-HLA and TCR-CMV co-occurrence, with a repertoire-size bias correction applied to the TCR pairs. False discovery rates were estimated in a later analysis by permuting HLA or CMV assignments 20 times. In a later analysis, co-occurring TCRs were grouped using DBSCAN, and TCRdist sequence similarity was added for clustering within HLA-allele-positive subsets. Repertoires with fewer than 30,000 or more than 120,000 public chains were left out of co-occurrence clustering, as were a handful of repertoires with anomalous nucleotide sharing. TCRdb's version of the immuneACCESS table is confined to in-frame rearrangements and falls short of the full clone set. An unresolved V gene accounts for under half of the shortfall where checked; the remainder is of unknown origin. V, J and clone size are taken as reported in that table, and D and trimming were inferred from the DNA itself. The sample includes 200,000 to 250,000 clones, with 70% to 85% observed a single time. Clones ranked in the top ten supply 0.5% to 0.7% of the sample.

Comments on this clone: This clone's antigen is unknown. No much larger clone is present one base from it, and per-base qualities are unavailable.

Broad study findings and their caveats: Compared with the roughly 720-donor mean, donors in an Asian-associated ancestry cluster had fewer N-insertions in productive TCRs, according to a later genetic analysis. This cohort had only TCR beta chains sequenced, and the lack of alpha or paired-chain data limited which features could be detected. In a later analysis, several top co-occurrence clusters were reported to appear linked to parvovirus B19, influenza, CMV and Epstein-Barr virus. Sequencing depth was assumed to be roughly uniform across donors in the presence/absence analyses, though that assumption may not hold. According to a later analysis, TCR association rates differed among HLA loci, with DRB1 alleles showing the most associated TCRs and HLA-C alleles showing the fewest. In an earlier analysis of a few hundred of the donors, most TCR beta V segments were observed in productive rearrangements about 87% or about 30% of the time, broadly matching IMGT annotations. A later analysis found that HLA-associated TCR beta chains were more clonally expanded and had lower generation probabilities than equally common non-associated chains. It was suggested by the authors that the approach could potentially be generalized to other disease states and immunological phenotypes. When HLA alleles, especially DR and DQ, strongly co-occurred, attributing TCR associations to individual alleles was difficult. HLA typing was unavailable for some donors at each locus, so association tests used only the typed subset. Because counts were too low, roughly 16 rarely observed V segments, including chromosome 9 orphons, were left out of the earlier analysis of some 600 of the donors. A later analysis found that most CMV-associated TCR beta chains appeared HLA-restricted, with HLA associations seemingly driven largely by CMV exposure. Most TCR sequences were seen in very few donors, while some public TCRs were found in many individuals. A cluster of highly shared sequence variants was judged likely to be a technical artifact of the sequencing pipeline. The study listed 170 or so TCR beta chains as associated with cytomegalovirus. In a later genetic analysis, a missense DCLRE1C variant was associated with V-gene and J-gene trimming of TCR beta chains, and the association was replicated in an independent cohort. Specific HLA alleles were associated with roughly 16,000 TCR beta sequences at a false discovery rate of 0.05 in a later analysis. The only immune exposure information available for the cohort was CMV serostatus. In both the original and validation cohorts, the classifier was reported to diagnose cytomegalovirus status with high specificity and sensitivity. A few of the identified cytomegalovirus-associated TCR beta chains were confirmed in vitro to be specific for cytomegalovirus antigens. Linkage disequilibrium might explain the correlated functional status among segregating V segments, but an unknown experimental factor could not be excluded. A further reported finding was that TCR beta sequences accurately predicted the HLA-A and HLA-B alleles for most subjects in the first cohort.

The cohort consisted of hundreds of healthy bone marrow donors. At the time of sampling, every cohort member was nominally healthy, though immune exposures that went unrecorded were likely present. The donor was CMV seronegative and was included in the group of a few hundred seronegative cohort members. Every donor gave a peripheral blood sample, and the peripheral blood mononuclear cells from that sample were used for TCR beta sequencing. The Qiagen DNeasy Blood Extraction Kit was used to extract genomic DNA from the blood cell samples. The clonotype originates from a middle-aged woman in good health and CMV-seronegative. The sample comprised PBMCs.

The nucleotide sequence reads TGCGCCAGCAGCCAAATCGCCGTCAGCTCCTATAATTCACCCCTCCACTTT. Its protein product is CASSQIAVSSYNSPLHF. The chain is made from TRBV4-1 and TRBJ1-6; the D gene remains uncertain. A distance of 11 bases separates the germline ends of V and J, which lose 2 bases and 0 bases respectively. The CDR3 sequence holds 17 residues, the cysteine and phenylalanine included. Solely the CDR3 DNA is kept, with 51 bases framed from the first base. The CDR1 and CDR2 encoded by the germline V gene are MGHRA and YSYEKL.